Sequencing of this T cell receptor beta chain was carried out in a study of CXCR3-negative and CXCR3-positive naive CD8 T cells. Across the study: Each library gave roughly 1.4 +/- 0.3 million of approximately 130 million TRB reads.

CDR3 length equals 14 residues. CDR1 is SGHTA and CDR2 is FQGNSA in the germline V gene. The authors prepared UMI-labeled TRB cDNA libraries by 5' RACE. TCRdb reanalyzed the 5' RACE reads and collapses them to one entry per CDR3 protein, without DNA. Here the sample table reports under 45,000 distinct CDR3 sequences. Sequencing was performed on memory CD8+ T cells from blood. The TCR comes from a human donor in good health. Some clones in this sample may be carry-over from other donors' samples. The chain couples TRBV7-2 to TRBJ2-7; TCRdb outputs TRBD1, but without DNA this stays unchecked. CDR3 region: CASSSGTGPYEQYF.